These 25 T cell receptor beta chains share one sample of origin, sequenced in a study of blood T cell repertoires in COVID-19. The table came from immunoSEQ multiplex PCR; TCRdb's copy has only in-frame clones and leaves some out. The sample includes hundreds of thousands of clones, around nine tenths of them seen just once. The specimen sequenced was peripheral blood. These receptors were taken from a woman aged 55-69 years with COVID-19, enrolled during active disease.

The chain joins TRBV2 to TRBJ2-5; 10 nucleotides match TRBD1. This CDR3 is built from 14 residues. With V trimmed by 10 bases and J by 4 bases, 9 bases remained unmatched. Germline assignment: CDR1 SNHLY and CDR2 FYNNEI. CDR3 protein: CATLPGQGGETQYF. The CDR3 nucleotides read TGTGCCACACTGCCAGGACAGGGGGGAGAGACCCAGTACTTC.

The V call is TRBV3-1 (or the pseudogene TRBV3-2), the J call TRBJ1-2, with D hard to call. V shed 2 bases and J shed 7 bases, with 20 bases lying between them. The CDR3 has 16 amino acids. Germline assignment: CDR1 LGHDT and CDR2 YNNKEL (reference sequence). In DNA form, the CDR3 reads TGTGCCAGCAGCCAATGGGCTGGAACAAAAGGAGGTGGCTACACCTTC. This codes for CASSQWAGTKGGGYTF.

The V and J genes are TRBV7-9 and TRBJ1-2; 11 nucleotides line up with TRBD1. This CDR3 spans 15 amino acids. CDR1 and CDR2 from the germline V gene are SEHNR and FQNEAQ (reference sequence). V gave up 5 bases and J gave up 7 bases; unmatched junction bases: 9. The CDR3 region is CASSGRTGGSGGYTF. The CDR3 DNA reads TGTGCCAGCAGCGGCCGGACAGGGGGCTCGGGTGGCTACACCTTC.

As regards this clone: Other nucleotide sequences from this sample produce the same CDR3. V usage is TRBV9 and J usage is TRBJ1-1, with 8 bases lining up with TRBD1. After removal of 3 bases from V and 1 base from J, the junction contained 2 bases not matched to a gene. Germline assignment: CDR1 SGDLS and CDR2 YYNGEE. The CDR3 length is 14 residues. The CDR3 DNA follows: TGTGCCAGCAGCGCCACAGGGGGGAACACTGAAGCTTTCTTT. Its translation: CASSATGGNTEAFF.

The chain is built from TRBV4-2 and TRBJ2-7, with a possible D match to TRBD2 (6 bases). V dropped 4 bases and J dropped 3 bases, with 10 bases sitting between them. The germline V gene encodes CDR1 LGHNA and CDR2 YNFKEQ. The CDR3 has 13 residues. CDR3 in DNA: TGTGCCAGCAGCCGCGGGGTGAACTACGAGCAGTACTTC. Protein: CASSRGVNYEQYF.

The gene calls are TRBV20-1 and TRBJ1-2, with D uncertain. V was trimmed by 3 bases and J by 5 bases, leaving 7 bases between them. The germline V gene encodes CDR1 DFQATT and CDR2 SNEGSKA (reference sequence). The CDR3 is made up of 11 amino acids. CDR3 protein: CSASRTYGYTF. CDR3 DNA sequence: TGCAGTGCTAGTAGAACTTATGGCTACACCTTC.

The chain has TRBV3-1 (or the pseudogene TRBV3-2) and TRBJ2-3, with D perhaps TRBD1 (6 bases). CDR3 length: 13 residues. Germline V gene data show CDR1 as LGHDT and CDR2 as YNNKEL (reference sequence). Trimming left V 4 bases short and J 7 bases short, with 12 bases between. This CDR3 reads CASSLATGHTQYF. The CDR3 region has the DNA TGTGCCAGCAGCCTCGCGACAGGTCATACGCAGTATTTT.

The chain combines TRBV4-3 with TRBJ1-2; D not resolved. The V end was cut by 1 base, the J end by 0 bases, with 9 bases between. Germline assignment: CDR1 LGHNA and CDR2 YSLEER. The CDR3 covers 15 residues. CDR3 DNA sequence: TGCGCCAGCAGCCAAGGAATACTGACTAACTATGGCTACACCTTC. Its translation: CASSQGILTNYGYTF.

The V and J genes are TRBV6-2 or TRBV6-3 and TRBJ2-1; D gene ambiguous. The CDR3 sequence is 13 residues long. Looked up from germline, CDR1 is MNHEY and CDR2 is SVGEGT. The V end lost 4 bases, the J end lost 0 bases, and 4 bases lay between the germline ends. CDR3 sequence (DNA): TGTGCCAGCAGTTCGGGCTCCTACAATGAGCAGTTCTTC. It specifies CASSSGSYNEQFF.

The CDR3 protein is CAWRAHLRDTYYGYTF. The CDR3 nucleotides read TGTGCCTGGAGGGCCCACCTCCGGGACACTTACTATGGCTACACCTTC. The rearrangement uses TRBV30 and TRBJ1-2, with D maybe TRBD1 (6 bases). V was shortened by 3 bases and J by 3 bases, with 20 bases between the two germline ends. CDR1 is GTSNPN and CDR2 is SVGIG in the germline V gene (reference sequence). The CDR3 runs to 16 residues.

The chain links TRBV28 to TRBJ1-4, with 8 nucleotides matching TRBD1. The ends lost 3 bases at V and 8 bases at J; junction bases unmatched: 14. This CDR3 spans 17 amino acids. Germline values: CDR1 MDHEN, CDR2 SYDVKM. Here the CDR3 reads CASSLGRGPMLGEKLFF. CDR3 nucleotide sequence: TGTGCCAGCAGTTTGGGCAGGGGGCCAATGCTCGGGGAAAAACTGTTTTTT.

This chain links TRBV7-9 with TRBJ2-3; 10 bases agree with TRBD2. The CDR3 has 13 amino acids. J gave up 6 bases and V 5 bases, and 2 bases lay outside the gene matches. Looked up from germline, CDR1 is SEHNR and CDR2 is FQNEAQ (reference sequence). CDR3 in amino acids: CASSPSGGDTQYF. DNA for the CDR3: TGTGCCAGCAGCCCTAGCGGGGGTGATACGCAGTATTTT. The full variable domain, with the rest looked up from reference TRBV7-9 and TRBJ2-3, is DTGVSQNPRHKITKRGQNVTFRCDPISEHNRLYWYRQTLGQGPEFLTYFQNEAQLEKSRLLSDRFSAERPKGSFSTLEIQRTEQGDSAMYLCASSPSGGDTQYFGPGTRLTVL.

The chain is built from TRBV19 and TRBJ1-1, with D perhaps TRBD1 (5 bases). Germline CDR1 and CDR2: LNHDA and SQIVND (reference sequence). The CDR3 extends over 20 amino acids. The V and J ends lost 3 bases and 2 bases respectively, with 28 bases between them. For the CDR3, the DNA is TGTGCCAGTAGTATTTCCCTCCTATCCCAGGGATTTGTAAGAAACACTGAAGCTTTCTTT. Its protein is CASSISLLSQGFVRNTEAFF.

The V call is TRBV19, the J call TRBJ1-1, with D perhaps TRBD1 (6 bases). Germline loops: CDR1 LNHDA, CDR2 SQIVND (reference sequence). The CDR3 runs 15 residues. The V gene lost 5 bases and the J gene lost 0 bases, with 13 bases spanning the gap. The chain's CDR3 is CASSVGAVMNTEAFF. CDR3 DNA sequence: TGTGCCAGTAGTGTGGGGGCAGTGATGAACACTGAAGCTTTCTTT.

The chain carries TRBV12-5 and TRBJ1-4; the D is unclear. V dropped 5 bases and J dropped 0 bases, with 10 bases sitting between them. The CDR3 sequence is 15 residues long. Per the germline V gene, CDR1 is LGHNT and CDR2 is FRNRAP. The CDR3 here is CASGPEAATNEKLFF. The CDR3 bases are TGTGCTAGTGGTCCCGAGGCAGCAACTAATGAAAAACTGTTTTTT.

This rearrangement joins TRBV6-6 to TRBJ1-2, with D possibly matching TRBD1 (6 bases). CDR1 and CDR2 (germline): MNHNY, SVGAGI (reference sequence). The CDR3 runs 13 residues. The V end was cut by 6 bases, the J end by 2 bases, with 10 bases between. CDR3 loop: CASRSTGNYGYTF. In DNA, the CDR3 is TGTGCCAGCAGATCTACAGGGAACTATGGCTACACCTTC.

J is TRBJ2-5 and V is TRBV27; the D gene is possibly TRBD1 (6 bases). The CDR3 consists of 14 residues. The ends were cut back, 5 bases at V and 5 bases at J, with 15 bases in the middle. Per the germline V gene, CDR1 is MNHEY and CDR2 is SMNVEV (reference sequence). The CDR3 protein is CASSPPAGVETQYF. The CDR3 DNA reads as TGTGCCAGCAGTCCCCCTGCAGGGGTTGAGACCCAGTACTTC.

This clone has just one count. The chain couples TRBV12-3 or TRBV12-4 to TRBJ2-5, with a possible D match to TRBD1 (6 bases). Trimming shortened V by 4 bases and J by 5 bases, and 11 bases separated the two germline ends. This CDR3 has 13 amino acids. The CDR3, as DNA: TGTGCCAGCAGTTCAGGGGAAGGGGAGACCCAGTACTTC. It encodes CASSSGEGETQYF.

V and J are TRBV29-1 and TRBJ2-1; 11 bases line up with TRBD2. Germline assignment: CDR1 SQVTM and CDR2 ANQGSEA. CDR3 length: 15 residues. Trimming cost V 6 bases and J 5 bases; bases outside gene matches: 9. As DNA, the CDR3 is TGCAGCGTCCTTCCGGGACTAGCGGACCACAATGAGCAGTTCTTC. Translated: CSVLPGLADHNEQFF.

V and J are TRBV5-1 and TRBJ2-5; TRBD1 is a possible D gene (5 bases). V was clipped by 7 bases and J by 4 bases, with 14 bases between them. The germline V gene encodes CDR1 SGHRS and CDR2 YFSETQ. The CDR3 sequence is 13 residues long. This chain's CDR3 is CASGPGSGETQYF. CDR3 DNA sequence: TGCGCCAGCGGCCCAGGGTCTGGAGAGACCCAGTACTTC.

This chain connects TRBV4-2 to TRBJ2-3; 11 nucleotides line up with TRBD2. CDR1 LGHNA and CDR2 YNFKEQ come from the germline V gene. Losses at the gene ends were 2 bases for V and 5 bases for J; bases not matched to a gene: 12. The CDR3 consists of 18 residues. In nucleotides, the CDR3 is TGTGCCAGCAGCCAATACCCCTTAGCGGGGGGGCCGATAGATACGCAGTATTTT. Residues: CASSQYPLAGGPIDTQYF.

This clone was seen once. The chain links TRBV5-4 to TRBJ1-2; D is unresolved. Germline V lookup: CDR1 SGHNT, CDR2 YYREEE (reference sequence). The CDR3 runs 14 residues. Deletions cut 0 bases from V and 0 bases from J, with 6 bases between. CDR3 region: CASSLASTNYGYTF. In DNA form, the CDR3 reads TGTGCCAGCAGCTTGGCCTCTACTAACTATGGCTACACCTTC.

This clone is a singleton in its sample. The rearrangement uses TRBV6-4 and TRBJ1-2, with TRBD1 matching over 7 bases. J gave up 7 bases and V 6 bases, and 14 bases lay outside the gene matches. The CDR3 is 15 residues long. Per germline, CDR1 MRHNA and CDR2 SNTAGT. CDR3 sequence (DNA): TGTGCCAGCAGAGCAGGTGACAGGGAACAAGGTGGCTACACCTTC. Amino acid sequence: CASRAGDREQGGYTF.

This clone was detected a few times. J is TRBJ2-7 and V is TRBV4-3; 7 bases match TRBD2. The CDR3 has 15 residues. V gave up 3 bases and J gave up 3 bases; unmatched junction bases: 8. The germline V gene has CDR1 LGHNA and CDR2 YSLEER. CDR3 region: CASSQSLAVSYEQYF. The CDR3 bases are TGCGCCAGCAGCCAGAGTCTAGCGGTAAGCTACGAGCAGTACTTC.

The V gene is TRBV9, the J gene TRBJ2-5; possible D gene TRBD2, 6 bases. Germline V gene data show CDR1 as SGDLS and CDR2 as YYNGEE. Trimming left V 0 bases short and J 1 base short, with 10 bases between. The CDR3 is 15 amino acids. In DNA form, the CDR3 reads TGTGCCAGCAGCGTAGCCCTGGGGGGCCAAGAGACCCAGTACTTC. Encoded protein: CASSVALGGQETQYF.